Listed below are T cell receptor beta chains from one sample, sequenced in a study of CD8+ T cells in alopecia areata. Clones were read by immunoSEQ multiplex PCR, and TCRdb kept only the in-frame ones, dropping some. The sample includes about 180,000 clones, approximately 53% of them seen just once. The sample here was CD8+ T cells sorted from blood, taken at week 24, from a patient treated with tofacitinib. These receptor sequences come from a human donor with alopecia areata. Each CDR3 is given with its conserved first and last residue. A D gene is named only where the DNA matches it firmly. A clone size is listed for some rows: how often the clone was seen (once, few, many), or a class if it is expanded.

size: once; D: -; V: TRBV29-1; J: TRBJ2-7; DNA: TGCAGCGTGACGGGTGAGAGGGCCCCCTTCCTCTACGAGCAGTACTTC; CDR3: CSVTGERAPFLYEQYF
size: few; D: -; V: TRBV29-1; J: TRBJ2-6; DNA: TGCAGCGTTGGGGGTTCGGCTGGGGCCAACGTCCTGACTTTC; CDR3: CSVGGSAGANVLTF
size: -; D: -; V: TRBV5-1; J: TRBJ2-1; DNA: TGCGCCAGCAGCTTTGGGGGGTTCAATGAGCAGTTCTTC; CDR3: CASSFGGFNEQFF
size: few; D: TRBD1; V: TRBV19; J: TRBJ1-5; DNA: TGTGCCAGTATCTCGGGACAGGAGAATCAGCCCCAGCATTTT; CDR3: CASISGQENQPQHF
size: -; D: -; V: TRBV13; J: TRBJ2-7; DNA: TGTGCCAGCAGCCTAGGCGCAGGGAGCTCCTACGAGCAGTACTTC; CDR3: CASSLGAGSSYEQYF
size: -; D: -; V: TRBV27; J: TRBJ1-5; DNA: TGTGCCAGCAGTTTATCGTTAGATGGGACACTCCTAGGGGCCCAGCATTTT; CDR3: CASSLSLDGTLLGAQHF
size: -; D: -; V: TRBV6-6; J: TRBJ2-7; DNA: TGTGCCAGCAGGGACGGACAGATCCCCCACGAGCAGTACTTC; CDR3: CASRDGQIPHEQYF
size: -; D: TRBD1; V: TRBV27; J: TRBJ2-2; DNA: TGTGCCAGCAGTCCAGAGGTGACAGGGAAAGCCGGGGAGCTGTTTTTT; CDR3: CASSPEVTGKAGELFF
size: -; D: -; V: TRBV7-9; J: TRBJ1-2; DNA: TGTGCCAGCAGCATATCAACCGCTATCTATGGCTACACCTTC; CDR3: CASSISTAIYGYTF
size: -; D: -; V: TRBV7-8; J: TRBJ2-3; DNA: TGTGCCAGCAGCTTAGTGTTGGGGGGCCTCACAGATACGCAGTATTTT; CDR3: CASSLVLGGLTDTQYF
size: -; D: TRBD2; V: TRBV9; J: TRBJ2-1; DNA: TGTGCCAGCAGCGTAGGCGGGGGGGCGTCAAATGAGCAGTTCTTC; CDR3: CASSVGGGASNEQFF
size: -; D: -; V: TRBV7-9; J: TRBJ2-3; DNA: TGTGCCAGCAGCTCTAGCGAAGACAGGGATCGTCTGTATTTT; CDR3: CASSSSEDRDRLYF
size: -; D: TRBD2; V: TRBV29-1; J: TRBJ2-1; DNA: TGCAGCGTTGACGGGGCTATAACGGGGGGCTACAATGAGCAGTTCTTC; CDR3: CSVDGAITGGYNEQFF
size: -; D: -; V: TRBV15; J: TRBJ1-4; DNA: TGTGCCACCAGAGCGGGCCCTGAGCATGAAAAACTGTTTTTT; CDR3: CATRAGPEHEKLFF
size: -; D: -; V: TRBV7-2; J: TRBJ1-5; DNA: TGTGCCAGCAGCTACGATCGGAATAGCAATCAGCCCCAGCATTTT; CDR3: CASSYDRNSNQPQHF
size: -; D: -; V: TRBV7-3; J: TRBJ2-1; DNA: TGTGCCAGCAGCTCTCGGGCGGGTGAGCAGTTCTTC; CDR3: CASSSRAGEQFF
size: few; D: -; V: TRBV12-5; J: TRBJ1-6; DNA: TGTGCTAGCAGCGATATACAGGGTCCTGGGGATTCACCCCTCCACTTT; CDR3: CASSDIQGPGDSPLHF
size: -; D: -; V: TRBV27; J: TRBJ2-3; DNA: TGTGCCAGCAGTTTATCGGCGGGGAGCACAGATACGCAGTATTTT; CDR3: CASSLSAGSTDTQYF
size: -; D: -; V: TRBV29-1; J: TRBJ1-1; DNA: TGCAGCGTTGAATACGGAGAAGCTTTCTTT; CDR3: CSVEYGEAFF
size: few; D: TRBD1; V: TRBV12-5; J: TRBJ2-7; DNA: TGTGCCTCATCGACAGGGGCGTCCTACGAGCAGTACTTC; CDR3: CASSTGASYEQYF
size: -; D: -; V: TRBV13; J: TRBJ2-3; DNA: TGTGCCAGCAGCCTGGGGAGCGATACGCAGTATTTT; CDR3: CASSLGSDTQYF
size: few; D: -; V: TRBV7-9; J: TRBJ2-7; DNA: TGTGCCAGCAGCTTAAGTGATGAGCAGTACTTC; CDR3: CASSLSDEQYF
size: -; D: TRBD1; V: TRBV25-1; J: TRBJ2-1; DNA: TGTGCCAGCAGTGCCCGGGACAGCGTATACAATGAGCAGTTCTTC; CDR3: CASSARDSVYNEQFF
size: -; D: -; V: TRBV4-3; J: TRBJ1-4; DNA: TGCGCCAGCAGCCAAGATCGCGGTGAAAAACTGTTTTTT; CDR3: CASSQDRGEKLFF
size: once; D: TRBD1; V: TRBV2; J: TRBJ1-6; DNA: TGTGCCAGCAGTGAAGCGCAGGGGGCCTATAATTCACCCCTCCACTTT; CDR3: CASSEAQGAYNSPLHF
size: few; D: -; V: TRBV29-1; J: TRBJ1-1; DNA: TGCAGCGTTGTTCCACAGGTGATGGGTGAAGCTTTCTTT; CDR3: CSVVPQVMGEAFF
size: -; D: TRBD1; V: TRBV7-9; J: TRBJ2-2; DNA: TGTGCCAGCAGATCGGGACAGTCGAACACCGGGGAGCTGTTTTTT; CDR3: CASRSGQSNTGELFF
size: few; D: -; V: TRBV6-6; J: TRBJ1-4; DNA: TGTGCCAGCAGTCTATCTGAAAAACTGTTTTTT; CDR3: CASSLSEKLFF
size: -; D: -; V: TRBV4-3; J: TRBJ2-1; DNA: TGCGCCAGCAGCCAAGAGCTCGGTAATGAGCAGTTCTTC; CDR3: CASSQELGNEQFF
size: few; D: -; V: TRBV27; J: TRBJ2-3; DNA: TGTGCCAGCAGTTCTAGTGAGACGCAGTATTTT; CDR3: CASSSSETQYF
size: -; D: -; V: TRBV28; J: TRBJ1-5; DNA: TGTGCCAGCAGTTTTCGGGGGTTGAATCAGCCCCAGCATTTT; CDR3: CASSFRGLNQPQHF
size: -; D: TRBD1; V: TRBV4-3; J: TRBJ1-6; DNA: TGCGCCAGCAGCCCTTTAACAGGGGATAATTCACCCCTCCACTTT; CDR3: CASSPLTGDNSPLHF
size: -; D: -; V: TRBV4-1; J: TRBJ2-1; DNA: TGCGCCAGCAGCCAAGGGGGCAATGAGCAGTTCTTC; CDR3: CASSQGGNEQFF
size: few; D: -; V: TRBV5-1; J: TRBJ1-1; DNA: TGCGCCAGATCCCTGGGTCGGGACACGGGAAGGTCAATGAACACTGAAGCTTTCTTT; CDR3: CARSLGRDTGRSMNTEAFF
size: few; D: TRBD1; V: TRBV14; J: TRBJ2-7; DNA: TGTGCCAGCAGCCAAGGAGGAGACAGGGGTTGGGGCGAGCAGTACTTC; CDR3: CASSQGGDRGWGEQYF
size: -; D: -; V: TRBV13; J: TRBJ2-5; DNA: TGTGCCAGCAGCTCGCCGACTAGGCAAGAGACCCAGTACTTC; CDR3: CASSSPTRQETQYF
size: -; D: -; V: TRBV27; J: TRBJ2-2; DNA: TGTGCCAGCAGGGGCTACACCGGGGAGCTGTTTTTT; CDR3: CASRGYTGELFF